Shown below are 8 T cell receptor beta chains from a single sample sequenced in a study of regulatory T cells in long-lasting Graves disease. Time point in this sample: newly diagnosed GD, antithyroid drugs for less than 3 months. PBMCs were the source of the RNA used for TCR sequencing. Sequencing libraries for TCR beta were prepared with iRepertoire HTBI primers and Arm-PCR of CDR3 regions. MiXCR, applied by TCRdb to the multiplex PCR reads, yields one record per CDR3 protein. The data show 550,000 to 650,000 distinct CDR3 sequences, approximately 16% seen once. These data are also associated with another study on T cells in Graves' hyperthyroidism and ophthalmopathy.

The source material was peripheral blood mononuclear cells (PBMCs), sampled at new diagnosis, from a patient treated with antithyroid drugs. These receptors were collected from a man younger than 30 with Graves disease.

In its sample, this clonotype was seen once. This could be a read error, since a much larger clone is one nucleotide away. The V and J genes are TRBV7-6 and TRBJ1-6, with D perhaps TRBD1 (5 bases). From germline, CDR1 is SGHVS and CDR2 FNYEAQ. CDR3 length equals 14 residues. V lost 8 bases and J 6 bases, leaving 14 bases between the germline ends. CDR3: CASGSGTVNSPLHF. CDR3 in DNA: TGTGCCAGCGGCTCCGGGACGGTTAATTCACCCCTCCACTTT.

This clonotype was picked up a small number of times. The chain is built from TRBV19 and TRBJ2-7; D is possibly TRBD2 (6 bases). From germline, CDR1 is LNHDA and CDR2 SQIVND (reference sequence). This CDR3 comprises 13 residues. Trimming took off 6 bases at V and 2 bases at J, with 11 bases between the two ends. CDR3 coding DNA: TGTGCCAGTAGCGGGACTTCCCCCTACGAGCAGTACTTC. It encodes CASSGTSPYEQYF.

The rearrangement joins TRBV15 to TRBJ2-7; 9 positions match TRBD2. This CDR3 has 15 residues. Losses at the gene ends were 1 base for V and 3 bases for J; bases not matched to a gene: 4. Germline values: CDR1 LNHNV, CDR2 YYDKDF (reference sequence). This CDR3 reads CATSRASGTHYEQYF. DNA of the CDR3: TGTGCCACCAGCAGAGCTAGCGGGACCCACTACGAGCAGTACTTC.

Regarding this clonotype: This sequence is one base from a far larger clone and is likely a read error. Likely a read error: the CDR3 ends without its conserved phenylalanine or tryptophan. V and J are TRBV6-9 and TRBJ1-1, with D possibly matching TRBD1 (6 bases). V was cut by 4 bases and J by 11 bases, with 23 bases left in between. Germline CDR1 and CDR2: MNHGY and SVAAGI. The CDR3 has 15 residues. CDR3 amino acids: CASSFRYRVGVGAFL. The CDR3 DNA reads as TGTGCCAGCAGTTTTCGCTACAGGGTCGGAGTCGGCGCTTTCCTT.

This clonotype appeared many times. The chain is built from TRBV2 and TRBJ1-5, with D possibly TRBD1 on 6 matching bases. The CDR3 length is 15 residues. V gave up 1 base and J gave up 4 bases, with 11 bases separating them. The germline V gene has CDR1 SNHLY and CDR2 FYNNEI. CDR3 DNA sequence: TGTGCCAGCAGTGAAGGGACAGCTAAAAATCAGCCCCAGCATTTT. Amino acids: CASSEGTAKNQPQHF.

On this clonotype itself: A much larger clone differs from this one at a single base, so this may be a read error. This chain connects TRBV11-2 to TRBJ2-5, with 9 nucleotides matching TRBD1. With 1 base clipped from V and 9 bases from J, the junction kept 12 bases outside the gene matches. The CDR3 is 16 residues long. Germline V lookup: CDR1 SGHAT, CDR2 FQNNGV. The CDR3 loop is CASSLGGTGRREPQYF. In DNA, the CDR3 is TGTGCCAGCAGCTTAGGGGGGACAGGGCGTCGGGAGCCCCAGTACTTC. Full variable domain (rest looked up from reference TRBV11-2 and TRBJ2-5): EAGVAQSPRYKIIEKRQSVAFWCNPISGHATLYWYQQILGQGPKLLIQFQNNGVVDDSQLPKDRFSAERLKGVDSTLKIQPAKLEDSAVYLCASSLGGTGRREPQYFGPGTRLLVL.

Many counts were recorded for this clonotype. The V and J genes are TRBV11-1 and TRBJ2-2; 9 nucleotides line up with TRBD1. The germline V gene has CDR1 SGHAT and CDR2 FQDESV (reference sequence). The CDR3 totals 17 residues. Losses at the gene ends were 5 bases for V and 5 bases for J; bases not matched to a gene: 12. The CDR3 sequence: CASSRTGTGSSTGELFF. CDR3 in DNA: TGTGCCAGCAGCAGGACCGGGACAGGGTCTTCGACCGGGGAGCTGTTTTTT.

This clonotype was recorded at least ten times. This chain links TRBV10-3 with TRBJ2-5; TRBD1 agrees at 7 bases. Germline trimming cut 0 bases from V and 5 bases from J; bases unmatched to any gene: 6. The CDR3 sequence is 15 residues long. CDR1 is ENHRY, CDR2 SYGVKD, per germline. CDR3 bases: TGTGCCATCAGTGAGTCGATACAGGGGCGGGAGACCCAGTACTTC. It codes for CAISESIQGRETQYF.